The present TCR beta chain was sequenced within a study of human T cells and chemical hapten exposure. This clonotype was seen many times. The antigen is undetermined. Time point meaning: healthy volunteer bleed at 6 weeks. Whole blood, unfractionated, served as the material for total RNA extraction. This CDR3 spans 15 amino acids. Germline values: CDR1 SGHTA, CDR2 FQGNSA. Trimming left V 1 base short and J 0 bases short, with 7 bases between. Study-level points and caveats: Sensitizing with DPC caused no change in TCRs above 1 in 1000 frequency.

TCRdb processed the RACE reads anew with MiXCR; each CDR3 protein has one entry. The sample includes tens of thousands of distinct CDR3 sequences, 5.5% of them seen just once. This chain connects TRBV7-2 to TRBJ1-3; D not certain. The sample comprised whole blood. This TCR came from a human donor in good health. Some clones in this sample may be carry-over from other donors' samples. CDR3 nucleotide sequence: TGTGCCAGCAGCTTAGGTTTGGGCTCTGGAAACACCATATATTTT. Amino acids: CASSLGLGSGNTIYF.